Below are 30 T cell receptor beta chains sequenced from a single sample in a study of graft-versus-host responses after intestinal transplantation. Processed graft tissue released its intraepithelial and lamina propria lymphocytes. The method was immunoSEQ multiplex PCR; TCRdb's version includes in-frame clones alone and lacks a portion of them. The sample yields 15,000 to 20,000 clones, 82% seen once. The specimen was ileum tissue, collected 17 days after transplant. The receptors here all came from a human patient who received an intestinal transplant, so some T cells may come from the graft donor.

Concerning this clone itself: The DNA is left out, because the CDR3 cannot be placed on it with certainty; the CDR3 is given as TCRdb lists it. The CDR3 spells CASSSSPGTGELFF. This chain joins TRBV6-4 and TRBJ2-2; TRBD2 reflects the table's D call only, with no check against the DNA. Ends included, the CDR3 has 14 residues. Germline CDR1 is MRHNA and CDR2 is SNTAGT.

The chain joins TRBV5-5 to TRBJ1-2; D unclear. The CDR3 is 15 amino acids. V was pared by 1 base and J by 8 bases, with 18 bases between. Germline CDR1 SGHKS, CDR2 YYEKEE (reference sequence). CDR3 loop: CASSLWSARRGGYTF. In nucleotides, the CDR3 is TGTGCCAGCAGCTTGTGGTCCGCTCGTCGAGGGGGCTACACCTTC.

The chain is built from TRBV27 and TRBJ1-1, with TRBD1 as a possible D gene (5 bases). This CDR3 is 14 amino acids long. Germline loops: CDR1 MNHEY, CDR2 SMNVEV (reference sequence). Trimming took off 1 base at V and 7 bases at J, with 13 bases between the two ends. This chain's CDR3 is CASSLYGATVEAFF. CDR3 sequence (DNA): TGTGCCAGCAGTTTATACGGGGCAACGGTTGAAGCTTTCTTT.

The chain joins TRBV18 to TRBJ1-2, with TRBD1 as a possible D gene (5 bases). There are 14 residues in the CDR3. V was pared by 6 bases and J by 4 bases, with 15 bases between. Germline V gene sequence: CDR1 KGHSH, CDR2 LQKENI. The DNA of the CDR3 is TGTGCCAGCTCCGGGGACGGTACCATCTATGGCTACACCTTC. It yields the protein CASSGDGTIYGYTF.

The chain is built from TRBV28 and TRBJ1-4; 9 bases map to TRBD1. Looked up from germline, CDR1 is MDHEN and CDR2 is SYDVKM. V shed 10 bases, J shed 10 bases, and the junction held 10 bases outside the gene matches. The CDR3 contains 13 residues. CDR3 sequence (DNA): TGTGCCACTCGAGGGACAGGGCAGGGAAAACTGTTTTTT. Translating gives CATRGTGQGKLFF.

The V gene is TRBV11-2, the J gene TRBJ1-1, with D uncertain. This CDR3 is built from 18 residues. CDR1 is SGHAT and CDR2 is FQNNGV in the germline V gene. Trimming shortened V by 1 base and J by 0 bases, and 18 bases separated the two germline ends. The CDR3 protein is CASSLGRVKGLMNTEAFF. The CDR3 nucleotides read TGTGCCAGCAGCTTAGGGAGGGTTAAAGGGCTGATGAACACTGAAGCTTTCTTT. The full variable domain, with the rest looked up from reference TRBV11-2 and TRBJ1-1, is EAGVAQSPRYKIIEKRQSVAFWCNPISGHATLYWYQQILGQGPKLLIQFQNNGVVDDSQLPKDRFSAERLKGVDSTLKIQPAKLEDSAVYLCASSLGRVKGLMNTEAFFGQGTRLTVV.

This rearrangement joins TRBV19 to TRBJ2-2; TRBD2 agrees at 11 bases. CDR1 is LNHDA, CDR2 SQIVND, per germline (reference sequence). This CDR3 has 18 residues. Trimming took 10 bases from V and 7 from J; bases not matched to a gene: 20. This CDR3 reads CAIEPLAGGPKGDGELFF. In DNA form, the CDR3 reads TGTGCCATCGAACCCTTAGCGGGAGGGCCAAAAGGGGACGGGGAGCTGTTTTTT.

This clone was found once. V and J are TRBV4-1 and TRBJ1-5; D possibly corresponds to TRBD1 (5 bases). V was shortened by 3 bases and J by 5 bases, with 11 bases between the two germline ends. The germline gives CDR1 MGHRA, CDR2 YSYEKL. The CDR3 has 14 amino acids. The CDR3 sequence is CASSQGPFYQPQHF. The CDR3 coding sequence is TGCGCCAGCAGCCAGGGGCCCTTCTATCAGCCCCAGCATTTT.

The V and J genes are TRBV7-2 and TRBJ1-5, with a weak D call TRBD1 (6 bases). The CDR3 runs to 15 residues. Trimming stripped 5 bases from V and 3 bases from J, with 14 bases between. CDR1 is SGHTA, CDR2 FQGNSA, per germline. CDR3 bases: TGTGCCAGCAGCCCTCAGACAGGCCTCAATCAGCCCCAGCATTTT. Translating gives CASSPQTGLNQPQHF.

This clone has a single count. The J gene is TRBJ2-7, the V gene TRBV4-2; TRBD1 might be the D (6 bases). The germline V and J ends were trimmed by 4 bases and 5 bases, with 15 bases remaining between them. CDR1 and CDR2 from the germline V gene are LGHNA and YNFKEQ. This CDR3 spans 14 amino acids. The CDR3 nucleotides are TGTGCCAGCAGCCGCCGGACAGCCATGGACGAGCAGTACTTC. It is translated as CASSRRTAMDEQYF.

This chain connects TRBV7-2 to TRBJ1-1, with a possible D match to TRBD1 (5 bases). V shed 1 base and J shed 4 bases, with 10 bases lying between them. There are 14 residues in the CDR3. Looked up from germline, CDR1 is SGHTA and CDR2 is FQGNSA. The CDR3 DNA reads as TGTGCCAGCAGCTTAGTGGGGGGAGGCACTGAAGCTTTCTTT. Residues: CASSLVGGGTEAFF.

The chain is built from TRBV19 and TRBJ1-2, with TRBD1 matching 7 bases. Trimming cost V 0 bases and J 4 bases; bases outside gene matches: 8. Germline CDR1 is LNHDA and CDR2 is SQIVND (reference sequence). The CDR3 spans 16 residues. The CDR3 here is CASSIEIARGSYGYTF. DNA of the CDR3: TGTGCCAGTAGTATAGAGATCGCCAGGGGGAGCTATGGCTACACCTTC.

This clone was seen just once. The J gene is TRBJ2-3, the V gene TRBV5-1; TRBD1 or TRBD2 may be the D gene (6 bases each). The CDR3 runs 16 residues. Trimming took 5 bases from V and 7 from J, leaving 23 bases between them. CDR1 SGHRS and CDR2 YFSETQ come from the germline V gene. The chain's CDR3 is CASSSLRGPLYYTQYF. In DNA form, the CDR3 reads TGCGCCAGCAGTTCCCTCCGGGGGCCGCTCTATTATACGCAGTATTTT.

This clone was observed a single time. The chain joins TRBV19 to TRBJ1-2, with TRBD1 matching over 9 bases. V lost 6 bases and J lost 5; bases outside the gene matches: 16. The CDR3 covers 17 residues. Germline V gene data show CDR1 as LNHDA and CDR2 as SQIVND (reference sequence). The CDR3 bases are TGTGCCAGTAGCTCAAGGGGGACAGGGCAGGGATCATATGGCTACACCTTC. The encoded protein is CASSSRGTGQGSYGYTF. Filled out from reference TRBV19 and TRBJ1-2, the complete variable domain reads DGGITQSPKYLFRKEGQNVTLSCEQNLNHDAMYWYRQDPGQGLRLIYYSQIVNDFQKGDIAEGYSVSREKKESFPLTVTSAQKNPTAFYLCASSSRGTGQGSYGYTFGSGTRLTVV.

This clone was counted a single time. This rearrangement joins TRBV18 to TRBJ2-7, with D unresolved. CDR1 and CDR2 from the germline V gene are KGHSH and LQKENI. The CDR3 is 13 amino acids. V lost 6 bases to trimming and J lost 5 bases, with 14 bases between them. The CDR3 region is CASSTSTMDEQYF. CDR3 nucleotides: TGTGCCAGCTCCACCAGTACTATGGACGAGCAGTACTTC. The full variable domain, rest sourced from reference TRBV18 and TRBJ2-7, is NAGVMQNPRHLVRRRGQEARLRCSPMKGHSHVYWYRQLPEEGLKFMVYLQKENIIDESGMPKERFSAEFPKEGPSILRIQQVVRGDSAAYFCASSTSTMDEQYFGPGTRLTVT.

The chain employs TRBV28 and TRBJ1-5; D remains ambiguous. The V gene lost 7 bases and the J gene lost 3 bases, with 7 bases spanning the gap. This CDR3 has 12 amino acids. Germline V lookup: CDR1 MDHEN, CDR2 SYDVKM. CDR3 amino acids: CASTGPNQPQHF. CDR3 in DNA: TGTGCCAGCACCGGACCCAATCAGCCCCAGCATTTT.

J is TRBJ1-3 and V is TRBV11-2; perhaps TRBD1 as D (6 bases). Trimming shortened V by 1 base and J by 2 bases, and 12 bases separated the two germline ends. Germline assignment: CDR1 SGHAT and CDR2 FQNNGV. CDR3 length: 16 residues. The chain's CDR3 is CASSLVGDTAGNTIYF. The CDR3 nucleotides read TGTGCCAGCAGCTTAGTCGGGGACACCGCTGGAAACACCATATATTTT. Full variable domain (missing parts from reference TRBV11-2 and TRBJ1-3): EAGVAQSPRYKIIEKRQSVAFWCNPISGHATLYWYQQILGQGPKLLIQFQNNGVVDDSQLPKDRFSAERLKGVDSTLKIQPAKLEDSAVYLCASSLVGDTAGNTIYFGEGSWLTVV.

V usage is TRBV4-1 and J usage is TRBJ2-7; no definite D call. CDR1 MGHRA and CDR2 YSYEKL come from the germline V gene. V was trimmed by 0 bases and J by 3 bases, leaving 15 bases between them. CDR3 size: 16 residues. In nucleotides, the CDR3 is TGCGCCAGCAGCCAAGATAGTGGGTTAGCACTCTACGAGCAGTACTTC. Its translation: CASSQDSGLALYEQYF.

The V and J genes are TRBV28 and TRBJ2-1, with 7 bases matching TRBD2. There are 14 residues in the CDR3. CDR1 and CDR2 from the germline V gene are MDHEN and SYDVKM. Trimming at V came to 5 bases and at J to 6 bases, leaving 7 bases not matched to a gene. In nucleotides, the CDR3 is TGTGCCAGCAGTGTGGGGGGGACCAGCAATGAGCAGTTCTTC. Translation: CASSVGGTSNEQFF. Filled out from reference TRBV28 and TRBJ2-1, the complete variable domain reads DVKVTQSSRYLVKRTGEKVFLECVQDMDHENMFWYRQDPGLGLRLIYFSYDVKMKEKGDIPEGYSVSREKKERFSLILESASTNQTSMYLCASSVGGTSNEQFFGPGTRLTVL.

This chain connects TRBV11-2 to TRBJ2-7, with D possibly matching TRBD2 (5 bases). The CDR3 extends over 14 amino acids. The germline V and J ends were trimmed by 5 bases and 2 bases, with 13 bases remaining between them. CDR1 is SGHAT, CDR2 FQNNGV, per germline. The DNA for the CDR3 is TGTGCCAGCAGCCCTGGAGGTTCCACCTACGAGCAGTACTTC. Translated: CASSPGGSTYEQYF.

V usage is TRBV4-3 and J usage is TRBJ2-6, with a weak D call TRBD2 (6 bases). The CDR3 consists of 15 residues. The germline gives CDR1 LGHNA, CDR2 YSLEER. Trimming pared 3 bases from V and 0 bases from J, leaving 6 bases between. CDR3 sequence (DNA): TGCGCCAGCAGCCAGGGAGGCTCTGGGGCCAACGTCCTGACTTTC. Its protein product is CASSQGGSGANVLTF.

The chain joins TRBV28 to TRBJ1-5; D gene unclear. The CDR3 has 14 residues. V lost 2 bases and J 2 bases, leaving 7 bases between the germline ends. CDR1 MDHEN and CDR2 SYDVKM come from the germline V gene. CDR3 residues: CASSLTSGNQPQHF. The CDR3 nucleotides are TGTGCCAGCAGTTTAACGTCAGGCAATCAGCCCCAGCATTTT.

V usage is TRBV5-5 and J usage is TRBJ1-2; D ambiguous. CDR1 is SGHKS, CDR2 YYEKEE, per germline (reference sequence). V was pared by 3 bases and J by 4 bases, with 4 bases between. The CDR3 covers 11 residues. CDR3 DNA: TGTGCCAGCAGCTCTCTCTATGGCTACACCTTC. It is translated as CASSSLYGYTF.

The V call is TRBV27, the J call TRBJ2-5; D not resolved. The CDR3 is 15 residues long. Germline V gene sequence: CDR1 MNHEY, CDR2 SMNVEV (reference sequence). Trimming pared 2 bases from V and 0 bases from J, leaving 10 bases between. The CDR3 sequence: CASSLGVLDQETQYF. The CDR3 nucleotides read TGTGCCAGCAGTTTAGGCGTCTTGGACCAAGAGACCCAGTACTTC.

The CDR3 sequence is CASSSSLAGGGEQYF. In DNA, the CDR3 is TGTGCCAGCAGCTCTTCACTAGCGGGAGGGGGCGAGCAGTACTTC. This chain links TRBV7-2 with TRBJ2-5; 13 bases map to TRBD2. The end of the DNA is better explained by TRBJ2-7, so the J call may be wrong. This CDR3 region has 15 residues. Looked up from germline, CDR1 is SGHTA and CDR2 is FQGNSA.

The J gene is TRBJ2-7, the V gene TRBV27; D perhaps matches TRBD1 (7 bases). Trimming stripped 5 bases from V and 2 bases from J, with 16 bases between. Germline-derived CDR1 and CDR2 are MNHEY and SMNVEV (reference sequence). The CDR3 extends over 15 amino acids. CDR3 region: CASSLIRGVPYEQYF. The CDR3 DNA sequence: TGTGCCAGCAGTCTGATCAGGGGGGTCCCCTACGAGCAGTACTTC.

The chain links TRBV5-5 to TRBJ2-1, with unresolved D. Germline V gene data show CDR1 as SGHKS and CDR2 as YYEKEE (reference sequence). The CDR3 is made up of 17 amino acids. V lost 0 bases and J 1 base, leaving 14 bases between the germline ends. The CDR3 sequence is CASSLDSHLGSYNEQFF. CDR3 coding DNA: TGTGCCAGCAGCTTGGACTCACACCTCGGATCCTACAATGAGCAGTTCTTC.

The CDR3 nucleotides are TGTGCCAGCAGCTTACCCACAGGGGGCTCTAGCACAGATACGCAGTATTTT. Its translation: CASSLPTGGSSTDTQYF. The gene calls are TRBV11-2 and TRBJ2-3; 9 nucleotides align to TRBD1. This CDR3 spans 17 amino acids. The V and J ends lost 2 bases and 0 bases, in that order; junction bases with no gene match: 6. Germline CDR1 and CDR2: SGHAT and FQNNGV.

The chain combines TRBV10-3 with TRBJ2-7; D unresolved. V gave up 6 bases and J gave up 2 bases, with 14 bases separating them. CDR1 and CDR2 (germline): ENHRY, SYGVKD. This CDR3 comprises 14 residues. The DNA of the CDR3 is TGTGCCATCAGCACTACCAAGACGACCTACGAGCAGTACTTC. This encodes CAISTTKTTYEQYF.

This chain joins TRBV27 and TRBJ2-2, with D maybe TRBD1 (6 bases). This CDR3 spans 15 amino acids. V shed 3 bases and J shed 0 bases, with 8 bases lying between them. Germline V CDR1 and CDR2: MNHEY, SMNVEV (reference sequence). The CDR3 sequence: CASSFQGSNTGELFF. The CDR3, as DNA: TGTGCCAGCAGTTTTCAGGGGTCGAACACCGGGGAGCTGTTTTTT.